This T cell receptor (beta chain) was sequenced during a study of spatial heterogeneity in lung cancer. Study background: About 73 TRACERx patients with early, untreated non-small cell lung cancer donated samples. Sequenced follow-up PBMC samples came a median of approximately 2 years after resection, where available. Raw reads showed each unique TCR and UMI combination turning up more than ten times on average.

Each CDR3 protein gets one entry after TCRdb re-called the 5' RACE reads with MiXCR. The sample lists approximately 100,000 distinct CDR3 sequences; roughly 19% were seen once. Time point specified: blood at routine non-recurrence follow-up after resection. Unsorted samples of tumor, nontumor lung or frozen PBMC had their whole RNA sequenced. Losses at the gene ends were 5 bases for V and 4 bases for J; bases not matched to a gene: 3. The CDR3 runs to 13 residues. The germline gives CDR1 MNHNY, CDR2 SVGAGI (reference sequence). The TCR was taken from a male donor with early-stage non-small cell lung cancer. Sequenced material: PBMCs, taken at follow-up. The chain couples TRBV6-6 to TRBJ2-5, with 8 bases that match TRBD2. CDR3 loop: CASSPREGETQYF. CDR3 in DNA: TGTGCCAGCAGTCCCCGGGAGGGAGAGACCCAGTACTTC.